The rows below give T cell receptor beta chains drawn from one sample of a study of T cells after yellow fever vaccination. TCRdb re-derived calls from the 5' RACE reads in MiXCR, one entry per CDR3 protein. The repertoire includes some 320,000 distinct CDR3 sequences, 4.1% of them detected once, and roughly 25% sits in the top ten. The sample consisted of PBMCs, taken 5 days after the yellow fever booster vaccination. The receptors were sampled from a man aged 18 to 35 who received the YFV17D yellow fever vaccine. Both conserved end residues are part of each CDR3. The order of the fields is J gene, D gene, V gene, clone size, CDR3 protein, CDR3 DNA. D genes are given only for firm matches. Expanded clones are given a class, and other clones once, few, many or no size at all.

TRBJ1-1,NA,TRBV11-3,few,CASSPRDGEAFF,TGTGCCAGCAGCCCCCGGGACGGAGAAGCTTTCTTT
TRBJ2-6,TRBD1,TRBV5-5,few,CASSLGQDYLANVLTF,TGTGCCAGCAGCCTGGGACAGGACTACCTGGCCAACGTCCTGACTTTC
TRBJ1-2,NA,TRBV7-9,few,CASSTSSRGYTF,TGTGCCAGCAGCACCAGTTCCCGAGGCTACACCTTC
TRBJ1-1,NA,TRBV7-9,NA,CASSLNRGHTEAFF,TGTGCCAGCAGCTTAAATCGGGGGCACACTGAAGCTTTCTTT
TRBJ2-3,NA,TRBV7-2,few,CASSLYQRSTDTQYF,TGTGCCAGCAGCTTATATCAGAGAAGCACAGATACGCAGTATTTT
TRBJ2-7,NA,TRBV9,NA,CASSSGVTLYF,TGTGCCAGCAGCTCCGGCGTCACCCTGTACTTC
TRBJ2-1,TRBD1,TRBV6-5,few,CASSPDRGPGDEQFF,TGTGCCAGCAGCCCTGACAGGGGGCCGGGCGATGAGCAGTTCTTC
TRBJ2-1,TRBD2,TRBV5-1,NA,CASSSLAGGNEQFF,TGCGCCAGCAGCAGTTTAGCGGGGGGAAATGAGCAGTTCTTC
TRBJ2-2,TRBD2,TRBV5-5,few,CASSLVPGGNTGELFF,TGTGCCAGCAGCTTGGTGCCGGGGGGGAACACCGGGGAGCTGTTTTTT
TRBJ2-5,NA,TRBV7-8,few,CASSPRLLVQETQYF,TGTGCCAGCAGCCCTAGGCTACTAGTGCAGGAGACCCAGTACTTC
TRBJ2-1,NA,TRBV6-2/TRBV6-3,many,CASSSSTLNEQFF,TGTGCCAGCAGTAGTTCCACTCTGAATGAGCAGTTCTTC
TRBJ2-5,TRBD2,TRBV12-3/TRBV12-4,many,CASNPSGGSQETQYF,TGTGCCAGCAATCCGAGCGGGGGATCCCAAGAGACCCAGTACTTC
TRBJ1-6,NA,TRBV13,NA,CASSQTAGMGNSPLHF,TGTGCCAGCAGCCAGACAGCGGGGATGGGTAATTCACCCCTCCACTTT
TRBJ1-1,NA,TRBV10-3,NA,CAISELTAGEAFF,TGTGCCATCAGTGAGTTAACGGCGGGAGAAGCTTTCTTT
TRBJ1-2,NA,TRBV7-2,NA,CASSLAPIYGYTF,TGTGCCAGCAGCTTAGCTCCAATCTATGGCTACACCTTC
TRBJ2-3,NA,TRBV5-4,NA,CASSPGTQDTQYF,TGTGCCAGCAGCCCCGGGACCCAAGATACGCAGTATTTT
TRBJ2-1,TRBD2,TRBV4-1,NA,CASSHAHSGVTDQFF,TGCGCCAGCAGCCATGCGCATAGCGGGGTAACCGATCAGTTCTTC
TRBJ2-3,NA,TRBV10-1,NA,CASSEGLTPTDTQYF,TGCGCCAGCAGTGAGGGACTAACCCCCACAGATACGCAGTATTTT
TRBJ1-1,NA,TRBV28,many,CASRFHRMEAFF,TGTGCCAGCCGATTCCACCGAATGGAAGCTTTCTTT
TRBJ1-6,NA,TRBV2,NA,CASIYRVANSPLHF,TGTGCCAGCATTTACAGGGTCGCTAATTCACCCCTCCACTTT
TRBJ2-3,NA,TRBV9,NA,CASSVATAWDTQYF,TGTGCCAGCAGCGTAGCCACAGCTTGGGATACGCAGTATTTT
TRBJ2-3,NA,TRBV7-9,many,CASSSRLVIDTQYF,TGTGCCAGCAGCTCTCGACTAGTCATAGATACGCAGTATTTT
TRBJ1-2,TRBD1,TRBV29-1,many,CSVVTGEHGYTF,TGCAGCGTTGTTACAGGGGAGCATGGCTACACCTTC
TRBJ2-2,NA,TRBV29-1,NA,CSVGPPRTSNTGELFF,TGCAGCGTTGGCCCACCTCGGACCTCGAACACCGGGGAGCTGTTTTTT
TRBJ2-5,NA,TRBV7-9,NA,CASSFWWDGGSEETQYF,TGTGCCAGCAGCTTTTGGTGGGATGGAGGGTCCGAGGAGACCCAGTACTTC
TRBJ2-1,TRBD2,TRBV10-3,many,CAIRAGTNTYNEQFF,TGTGCCATCAGAGCCGGGACTAATACCTACAATGAGCAGTTCTTC
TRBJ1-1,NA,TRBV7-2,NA,CASSPRVGGNTEAFF,TGTGCCAGCAGCCCCCGCGTTGGGGGGAACACTGAAGCTTTCTTT
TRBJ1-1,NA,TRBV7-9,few,CASSARLTANTEAFF,TGTGCCAGCAGCGCCAGATTGACGGCGAACACTGAAGCTTTCTTT
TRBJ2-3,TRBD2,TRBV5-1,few,CASSLSGGYTDTQYF,TGCGCCAGCAGCTTGAGCGGGGGATACACAGATACGCAGTATTTT
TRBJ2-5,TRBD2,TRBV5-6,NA,CASSLVILAETQYF,TGTGCCAGCAGCTTGGTTATACTAGCGGAGACCCAGTACTTC
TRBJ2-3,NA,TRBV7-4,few,CASSTLTVGSTDTQYF,TGTGCCAGCAGCACCCTGACAGTCGGGAGCACAGATACGCAGTATTTT
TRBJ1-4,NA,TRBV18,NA,CASSLSGSTNEKLFF,TGTGCCAGCTCCCTGTCGGGATCAACTAATGAAAAACTGTTTTTT
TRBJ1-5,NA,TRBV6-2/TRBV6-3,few,CASSQRSNQPQHF,TGTGCCAGCAGCCAGAGGAGCAATCAGCCCCAGCATTTT
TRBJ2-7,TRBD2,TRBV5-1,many,CASSPRREGVYEQYF,TGCGCCAGCAGCCCTCGCCGGGAGGGGGTGTACGAGCAGTACTTC
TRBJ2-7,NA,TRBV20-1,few,CRAGGTDSYEQYF,TGCAGAGCCGGGGGGACAGACTCCTACGAGCAGTACTTC
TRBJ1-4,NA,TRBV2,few,CASSGEGGEKLFF,TGTGCCAGCAGTGGAGAGGGGGGCGAAAAACTGTTTTTT
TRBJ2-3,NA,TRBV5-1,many,CASSLSASTDTQYF,TGCGCCAGCAGCTTGTCCGCCTCCACAGATACGCAGTATTTT
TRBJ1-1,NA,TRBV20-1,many,CSASAARAFF,TGCAGTGCTAGTGCTGCGCGAGCTTTCTTT
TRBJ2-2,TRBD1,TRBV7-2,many,CASSLGQGSGELFF,TGTGCCAGCAGCTTAGGACAGGGATCCGGGGAGCTGTTTTTT
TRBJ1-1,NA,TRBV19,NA,CASSLRPAEGNTEAFF,TGTGCCAGTAGTCTCCGGCCGGCGGAGGGGAACACTGAAGCTTTCTTT
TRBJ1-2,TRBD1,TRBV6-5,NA,CASSYGDSRGNYGYTF,TGTGCCAGCAGTTACGGGGACAGCCGAGGGAACTATGGCTACACCTTC
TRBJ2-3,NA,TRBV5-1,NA,CASSGTTRTDTQYF,TGCGCCAGCAGCGGGACAACTCGCACAGATACGCAGTATTTT
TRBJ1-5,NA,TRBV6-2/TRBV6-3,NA,CASSYSIGMGGSNQPQHF,TGTGCCAGCAGTTACTCGATTGGAATGGGGGGAAGCAATCAGCCCCAGCATTTT
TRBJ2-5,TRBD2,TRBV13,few,CASSTGLAVQETQYF,TGTGCCAGCAGCACGGGACTAGCGGTACAAGAGACCCAGTACTTC
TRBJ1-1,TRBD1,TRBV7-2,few,CATHRGPNTEAFF,TGTGCCACCCACAGGGGGCCGAACACTGAAGCTTTCTTT
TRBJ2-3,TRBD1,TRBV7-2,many,CASSSRAGGDTQYF,TGTGCCAGCAGCTCACGGGCAGGGGGTGATACGCAGTATTTT
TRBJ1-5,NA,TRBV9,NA,CASSALGGNQPQHF,TGTGCCAGCAGCGCCCTTGGGGGCAATCAGCCCCAGCATTTT
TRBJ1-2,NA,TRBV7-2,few,CASNPQRGIGGYGYTF,TGTGCCAGCAACCCCCAGAGGGGTATCGGGGGCTATGGCTACACCTTC
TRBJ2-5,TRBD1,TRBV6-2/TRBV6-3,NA,CAINRGGEETQYF,TGTGCCATAAACAGGGGTGGTGAGGAGACCCAGTACTTC
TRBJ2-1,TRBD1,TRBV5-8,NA,CASSRPSDRGSYNEQFF,TGTGCCAGCAGCCGACCGAGCGACAGGGGCTCCTACAATGAGCAGTTCTTC
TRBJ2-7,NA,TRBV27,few,CASSSTGPVSYEQYF,TGTGCCAGCAGTTCCACCGGTCCAGTGAGCTACGAGCAGTACTTC
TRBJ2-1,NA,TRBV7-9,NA,CASSSRTKSSYNEQFF,TGTGCCAGCAGCTCCCGAACTAAAAGCTCCTACAATGAGCAGTTCTTC